The next 11 T cell receptor beta chains were all read from a single sample in a study of T cell responses to AZD1222 COVID-19 vaccine (dated by TCRdb to about 2021). This specimen's time point label, interpreted: baseline before first vaccination. The library came from the immunoSEQ multiplex PCR assay. TCRdb retrieved this table from immuneACCESS and kept in-frame rearrangements only. Not all clones are present; in checked studies, unresolved V genes account for under half, and no reason is known for the remainder. This sample is represented by approximately 65,000 clones; 60% to 85% of them were singletons. The ten largest account for around 10% of the sample. The specimen was peripheral blood, collected on day 0 of AZD1222 vaccination. These receptors were collected from an adult in good health.

V is TRBV2 and J is TRBJ2-5; TRBD2 matches 9 bases. Germline assignment: CDR1 SNHLY and CDR2 FYNNEI. V shed 3 bases, J shed 0 bases, and the junction held 11 bases outside the gene matches. This CDR3 region has 18 residues. CDR3 in DNA: TGTGCCAGCAGTGATAGGGGGCTAGCGGGGAGCAACCAAGAGACCCAGTACTTC. Translation gives CASSDRGLAGSNQETQYF.

The chain couples TRBV7-2 to TRBJ2-7; D call uncertain. This CDR3 has 13 amino acids. Between the trimmed V and J ends, which lost 4 bases and 2 bases, there was a span of 9 bases. The germline gives CDR1 SGHTA, CDR2 FQGNSA. The CDR3 DNA is TGTGCCAGCAGCTCCGGACCGACCTACGAGCAGTACTTC. It specifies CASSSGPTYEQYF.

The chain uses TRBV7-3 and TRBJ1-6; D gene unclear. CDR1 is SGHTA, CDR2 FQGTGA, per germline. Trimming cost V 1 base and J 7 bases, with 11 bases left between them. The CDR3 is made up of 15 amino acids. The CDR3 region has the DNA TGTGCCAGCAGCTTAATCGGGTCTGAGAATTCACCCCTCCACTTT. Amino acids: CASSLIGSENSPLHF. Full variable domain (rest looked up from reference TRBV7-3 and TRBJ1-6): GAGVSQTPSNKVTEKGKYVELRCDPISGHTALYWYRQSLGQGPEFLIYFQGTGAADDSGLPNDRFFAVRPEGSVSTLKIQRTERGDSAVYLCASSLIGSENSPLHFGNGTRLTVT.

The CDR3: CASSELAVSYEQYF. CDR3 coding DNA: TGTGCCAGCAGTGAATTAGCGGTAAGCTACGAGCAGTACTTC. This chain connects TRBV2 to TRBJ2-7, with D tentatively TRBD2 (6 bases). V lost 2 bases, J lost 3 bases, and 11 bases lay in between. CDR3 length: 14 amino acids. The germline V gene has CDR1 SNHLY and CDR2 FYNNEI.

This rearrangement joins TRBV18 to TRBJ2-7; D not resolved. CDR1 is KGHSH and CDR2 is LQKENI in the germline V gene. This CDR3 is 15 amino acids long. Trimming cost V 0 bases and J 5 bases, with 14 bases left between them. The CDR3 DNA reads as TGTGCCAGCTCACCACCGACGAGATCAGGCAACGAGCAGTACTTC. Encoded protein: CASSPPTRSGNEQYF.

The DNA of the CDR3 is TGTGCCAGCTCACCCGCAACTGTTCAGGGGGCGAACACTGAAGCTTTCTTT. It encodes CASSPATVQGANTEAFF. The chain recombines TRBV18 with TRBJ1-1; the match to TRBD1 covers 8 bases. Unmatched junction bases numbered 10, after V lost 3 bases and J lost 1 base. This CDR3 has 17 amino acids. Per the germline V gene, CDR1 is KGHSH and CDR2 is LQKENI.

The chain uses TRBV30 and TRBJ2-1, with TRBD2 matching over 12 bases. Germline V gene data show CDR1 as GTSNPN and CDR2 as SVGIG (reference sequence). This CDR3 is 17 amino acids long. V trimming: 0 bases; J trimming: 2 bases; junction bases outside the gene matches: 5. The CDR3 bases are TGTGCCTGGAGTGTGACTAGCGGGGGAAGGACCTACAATGAGCAGTTCTTC. Protein product: CAWSVTSGGRTYNEQFF.

J is TRBJ1-5 and V is TRBV5-1; possible D gene TRBD1, 6 bases. Germline assignment: CDR1 SGHRS and CDR2 YFSETQ. This CDR3 region has 15 residues. Trimming took 1 base from V and 1 from J, leaving 9 bases between them. CDR3 residues: CASSLQGQSNQPQHF. Written as DNA, the CDR3 is TGCGCCAGCAGCTTGCAGGGGCAGAGCAATCAGCCCCAGCATTTT.

The genes are TRBV7-3 and TRBJ1-1; D perhaps matches TRBD1 (5 bases). The CDR3 runs to 13 residues. Germline V gene sequence: CDR1 SGHTA, CDR2 FQGTGA. Trimming cost V 2 bases and J 1 base, with 5 bases left between them. CDR3 DNA: TGTGCCAGCAGCTTACAGGGGAACACTGAAGCTTTCTTT. Protein product: CASSLQGNTEAFF. Based on the CDR3 plus reference TRBV7-3 and TRBJ1-1, the full variable domain is GAGVSQTPSNKVTEKGKYVELRCDPISGHTALYWYRQSLGQGPEFLIYFQGTGAADDSGLPNDRFFAVRPEGSVSTLKIQRTERGDSAVYLCASSLQGNTEAFFGQGTRLTVV.

V is TRBV4-1 and J is TRBJ2-3; 8 positions agree with TRBD2. The ends lost 3 bases at V and 0 bases at J; junction bases unmatched: 5. The germline V gene encodes CDR1 MGHRA and CDR2 YSYEKL. The CDR3 is 16 residues long. The CDR3, as DNA: TGCGCCAGCAGCCACCCCGCTAGCGGGAGCACAGATACGCAGTATTTT. Residues: CASSHPASGSTDTQYF.

V is TRBV24-1 and J is TRBJ2-1; D is undetermined. Germline CDR1 and CDR2: KGHDR and SFDVKD. The length of the CDR3 is 12 residues. The ends were cut back, 1 base at V and 10 bases at J, with 7 bases in the middle. CDR3 DNA: TGTGCCACCAGTGATTTTTACGGAGAGCAGTTCTTC. It yields the protein CATSDFYGEQFF.